This T cell receptor (beta chain) comes out of a study of Graves' ophthalmopathy and Graves' hyperthyroidism. Whole-study findings and limits: This model predicted ophthalmopathy progression (sensitivity 70% to 71%, specificity 72.22%). The majority of expanded thyroid clonotypes above 0.001 frequency also occurred in blood.

Germline values: CDR1 MNHNS, CDR2 SASEGT. The CDR3 covers 16 residues. This clonotype was counted between two and nine times. The antigen is unknown. The germline gene is not matched at one end of the junction; a read error may be the cause. Additional autoimmune diseases, uncontrolled infections, pregnancy or lactation disqualified patients. As the template, RNA transcripts were used to amplify TCR beta CDR3 regions. The workflow started with a first-round RT-PCR run with HTBI primers and then moved on to a second-round multiplex PCR. TCRdb re-analysed the multiplex PCR reads in MiXCR, keeping a single row per CDR3 protein. The sample holds hundreds of thousands of distinct CDR3 sequences, 22% seen once.

V and J are TRBV6-1 and TRBJ2-4; TRBD2 aligns across 13 bases. The source is a woman between 18 and 30 years old with stable Graves' hyperthyroidism. Some clones in this sample may be carry-over from other donors' samples. The sample consisted of peripheral blood. The CDR3 region is CASSESLAGGSHIKYF. CDR3 sequence (DNA): TGTGCCAGCAGTGAATCACTAGCGGGGGGGTCGCACATTAAGTACTTC.